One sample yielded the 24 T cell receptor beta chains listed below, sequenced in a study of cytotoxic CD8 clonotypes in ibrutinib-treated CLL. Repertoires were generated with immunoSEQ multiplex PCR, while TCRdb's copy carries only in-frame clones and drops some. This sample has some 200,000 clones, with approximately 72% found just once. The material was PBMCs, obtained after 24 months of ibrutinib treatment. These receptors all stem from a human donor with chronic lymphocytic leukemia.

CDR3 amino acids: CASSQVVGNTEAFF. CDR3 sequence (DNA): TGCGCCAGCAGCCAAGTTGTTGGGAACACTGAAGCTTTCTTT. The chain recombines TRBV4-3 with TRBJ1-1; no clear D. Germline loops: CDR1 LGHNA, CDR2 YSLEER. V lost 1 base and J lost 1, with 7 bases in between. This CDR3 is built from 14 residues.

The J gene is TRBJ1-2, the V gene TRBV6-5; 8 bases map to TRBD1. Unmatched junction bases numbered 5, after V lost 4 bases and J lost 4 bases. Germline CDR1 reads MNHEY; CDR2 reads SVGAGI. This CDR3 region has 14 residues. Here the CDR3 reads CASSSGDRIYGYTF. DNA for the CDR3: TGTGCCAGCAGTTCCGGGGACAGGATCTATGGCTACACCTTC.

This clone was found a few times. CDR3 nucleotides: TGTGCCAGCAGTCCAACGACAGGGCCTTACTATGGCTACACCTTC. The encoded protein is CASSPTTGPYYGYTF. This chain links TRBV6-5 with TRBJ1-2, with 7 nucleotides matching TRBD1. V shed 5 bases and J 3 bases; nucleotides not matched to a gene: 9. Germline-derived CDR1 and CDR2 are MNHEY and SVGAGI. The CDR3 consists of 15 residues.

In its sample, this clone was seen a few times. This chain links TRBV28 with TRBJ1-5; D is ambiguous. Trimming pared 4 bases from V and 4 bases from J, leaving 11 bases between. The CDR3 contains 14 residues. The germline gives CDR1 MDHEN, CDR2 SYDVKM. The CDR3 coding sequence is TGTGCCAGCAGTTCAATTAGTTGGAATCAGCCCCAGCATTTT. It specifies CASSSISWNQPQHF.

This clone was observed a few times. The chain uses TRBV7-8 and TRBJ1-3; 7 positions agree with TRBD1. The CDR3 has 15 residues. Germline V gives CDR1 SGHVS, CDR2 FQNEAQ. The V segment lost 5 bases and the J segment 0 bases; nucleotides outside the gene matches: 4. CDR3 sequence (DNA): TGTGCCAGCAGCCCCACAGGGGACTCTGGAAACACCATATATTTT. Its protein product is CASSPTGDSGNTIYF.

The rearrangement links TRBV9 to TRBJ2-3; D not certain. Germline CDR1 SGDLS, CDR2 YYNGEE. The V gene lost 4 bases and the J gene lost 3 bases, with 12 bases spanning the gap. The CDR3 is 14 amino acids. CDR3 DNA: TGTGCCAGCAGCCCACGGACGGAAACAGATACGCAGTATTTT. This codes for CASSPRTETDTQYF.

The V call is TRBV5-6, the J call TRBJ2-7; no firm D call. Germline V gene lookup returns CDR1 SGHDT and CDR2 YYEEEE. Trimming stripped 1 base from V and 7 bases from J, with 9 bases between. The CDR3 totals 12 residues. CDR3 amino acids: CASSLRVGEQYF. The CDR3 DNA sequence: TGTGCCAGCAGCTTGAGGGTAGGGGAGCAGTACTTC. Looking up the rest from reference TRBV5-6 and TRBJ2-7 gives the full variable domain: DAGVTQSPTHLIKTRGQQVTLRCSPKSGHDTVSWYQQALGQGPQFIFQYYEEEERQRGNFPDRFSGHQFPNYSSELNVNALLLGDSALYLCASSLRVGEQYFGPGTRLTVT.

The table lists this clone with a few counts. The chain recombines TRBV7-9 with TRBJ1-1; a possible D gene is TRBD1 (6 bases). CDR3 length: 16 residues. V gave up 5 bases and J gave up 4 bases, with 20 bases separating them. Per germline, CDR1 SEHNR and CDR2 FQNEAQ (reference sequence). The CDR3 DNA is TGTGCCAGCAGCCTTTCGAGAAAGGACAGTGGCACTGAAGCTTTCTTT. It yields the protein CASSLSRKDSGTEAFF.

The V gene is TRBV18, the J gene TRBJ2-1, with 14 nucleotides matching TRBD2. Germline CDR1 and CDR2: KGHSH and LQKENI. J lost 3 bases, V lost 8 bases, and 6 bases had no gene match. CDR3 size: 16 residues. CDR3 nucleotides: TGTGCCAGCACCGGGACTAGCGGGAGTGGCTACAATGAGCAGTTCTTC. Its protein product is CASTGTSGSGYNEQFF.

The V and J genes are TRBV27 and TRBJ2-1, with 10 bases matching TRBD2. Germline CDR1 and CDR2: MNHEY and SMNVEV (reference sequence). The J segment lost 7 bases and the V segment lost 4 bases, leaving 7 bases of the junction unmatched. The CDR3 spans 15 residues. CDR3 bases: TGTGCCAGCAGTTCTGGGACTAGCGTATGGAATGAGCAGTTCTTC. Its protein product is CASSSGTSVWNEQFF.

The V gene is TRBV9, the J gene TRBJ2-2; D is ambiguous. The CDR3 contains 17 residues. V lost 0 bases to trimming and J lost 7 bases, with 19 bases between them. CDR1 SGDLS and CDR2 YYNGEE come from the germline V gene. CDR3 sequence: CASSVATLAGQFGELFF. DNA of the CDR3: TGTGCCAGCAGCGTAGCTACTTTGGCCGGTCAGTTCGGGGAGCTGTTTTTT.

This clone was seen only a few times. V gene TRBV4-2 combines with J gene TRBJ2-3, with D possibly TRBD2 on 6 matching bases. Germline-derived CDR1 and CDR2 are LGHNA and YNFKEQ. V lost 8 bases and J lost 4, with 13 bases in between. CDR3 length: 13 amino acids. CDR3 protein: CASRGGGSDTQYF. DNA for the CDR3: TGTGCCAGCCGGGGAGGTGGATCAGATACGCAGTATTTT.

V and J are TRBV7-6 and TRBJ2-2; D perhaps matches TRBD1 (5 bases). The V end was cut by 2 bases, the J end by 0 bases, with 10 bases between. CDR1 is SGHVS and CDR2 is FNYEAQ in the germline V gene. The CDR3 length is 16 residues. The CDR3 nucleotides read TGTGCCAGCAGCTTATTAAGGGGCGCGAACACCGGGGAGCTGTTTTTT. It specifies CASSLLRGANTGELFF.

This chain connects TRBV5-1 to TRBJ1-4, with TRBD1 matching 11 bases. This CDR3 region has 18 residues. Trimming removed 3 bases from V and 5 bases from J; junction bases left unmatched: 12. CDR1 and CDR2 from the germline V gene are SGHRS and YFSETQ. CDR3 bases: TGCGCCAGCAGCTACCGGACAGGGGGCGATAGAATAAATGAAAAACTGTTTTTT. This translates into CASSYRTGGDRINEKLFF.

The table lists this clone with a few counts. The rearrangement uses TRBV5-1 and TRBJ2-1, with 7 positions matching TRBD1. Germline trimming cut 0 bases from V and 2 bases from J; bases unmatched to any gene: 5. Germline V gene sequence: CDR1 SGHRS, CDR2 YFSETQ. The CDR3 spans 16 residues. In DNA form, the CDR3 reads TGCGCCAGCAGCTTGGCAGGGGACAGTCCCTACAATGAGCAGTTCTTC. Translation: CASSLAGDSPYNEQFF.

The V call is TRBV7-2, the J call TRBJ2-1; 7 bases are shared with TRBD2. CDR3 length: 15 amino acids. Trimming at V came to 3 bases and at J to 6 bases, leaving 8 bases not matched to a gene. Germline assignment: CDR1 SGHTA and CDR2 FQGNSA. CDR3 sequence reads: CASSFGTSAGNEQFF. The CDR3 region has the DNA TGTGCCAGCAGCTTCGGTACTAGCGCGGGCAATGAGCAGTTCTTC.

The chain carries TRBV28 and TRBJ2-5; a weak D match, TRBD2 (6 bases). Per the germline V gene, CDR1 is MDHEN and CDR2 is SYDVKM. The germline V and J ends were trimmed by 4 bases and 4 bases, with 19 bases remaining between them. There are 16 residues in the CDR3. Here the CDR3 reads CASSWIPSSDPETQYF. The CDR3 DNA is TGTGCCAGCAGTTGGATCCCGTCTAGCGATCCAGAGACCCAGTACTTC.

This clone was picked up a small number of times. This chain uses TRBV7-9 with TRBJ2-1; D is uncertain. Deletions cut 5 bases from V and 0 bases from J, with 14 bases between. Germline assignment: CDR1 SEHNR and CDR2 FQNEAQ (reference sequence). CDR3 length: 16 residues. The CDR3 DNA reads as TGTGCCAGCAGCCCTCTCGGAGTCGACTCCTACAATGAGCAGTTCTTC. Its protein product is CASSPLGVDSYNEQFF.

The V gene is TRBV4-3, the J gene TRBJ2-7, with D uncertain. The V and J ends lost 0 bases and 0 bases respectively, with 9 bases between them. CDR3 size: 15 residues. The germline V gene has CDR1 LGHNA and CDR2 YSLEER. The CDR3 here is CASSQDAKGSYEQYF. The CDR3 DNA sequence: TGCGCCAGCAGCCAAGATGCCAAGGGCTCCTACGAGCAGTACTTC.

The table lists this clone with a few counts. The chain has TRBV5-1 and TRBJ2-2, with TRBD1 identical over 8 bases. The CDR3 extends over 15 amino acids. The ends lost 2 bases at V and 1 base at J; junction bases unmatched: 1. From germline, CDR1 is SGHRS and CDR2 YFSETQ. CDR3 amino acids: CASSFTGGNTGELFF. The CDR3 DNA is TGCGCCAGCAGCTTCACAGGGGGGAACACCGGGGAGCTGTTTTTT.

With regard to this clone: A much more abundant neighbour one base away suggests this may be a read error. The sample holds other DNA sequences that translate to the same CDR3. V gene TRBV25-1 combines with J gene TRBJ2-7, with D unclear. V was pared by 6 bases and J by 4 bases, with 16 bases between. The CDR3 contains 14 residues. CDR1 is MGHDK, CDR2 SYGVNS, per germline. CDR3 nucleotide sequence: TGTGCCAGCAGCCAAGAATATGGACCTTACGAGCAGTACTTC. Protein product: CASSQEYGPYEQYF.

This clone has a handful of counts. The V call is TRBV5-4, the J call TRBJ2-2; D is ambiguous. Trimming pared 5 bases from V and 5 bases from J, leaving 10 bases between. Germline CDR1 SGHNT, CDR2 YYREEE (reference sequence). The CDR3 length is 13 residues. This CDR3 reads CASRATRTGELFF. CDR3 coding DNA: TGTGCCAGCAGAGCAACTCGGACCGGGGAGCTGTTTTTT.

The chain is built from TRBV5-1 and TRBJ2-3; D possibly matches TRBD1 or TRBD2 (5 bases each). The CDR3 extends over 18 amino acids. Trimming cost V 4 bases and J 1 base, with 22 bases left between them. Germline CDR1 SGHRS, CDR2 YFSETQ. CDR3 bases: TGCGCCAGCAGCGCCCTTGGGACCGTAGGCTCGGGCACAGATACGCAGTATTTT. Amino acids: CASSALGTVGSGTDTQYF.

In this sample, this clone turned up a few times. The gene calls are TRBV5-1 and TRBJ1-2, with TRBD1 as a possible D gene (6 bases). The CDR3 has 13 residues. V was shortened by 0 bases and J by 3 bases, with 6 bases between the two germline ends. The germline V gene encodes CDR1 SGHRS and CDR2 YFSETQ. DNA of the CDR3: TGCGCCAGCAGCTTGGAGGGGGACTATGGCTACACCTTC. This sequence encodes CASSLEGDYGYTF.